This T cell receptor beta chain comes out of a study of cytomegalovirus exposure and HLA in healthy donors. PCR amplification relied on 60 Vbeta primers (plus 13 Jbeta primers). Repertoires were generated with immunoSEQ multiplex PCR, while TCRdb's copy carries only in-frame clones and drops some. The sample lists around 100,000 clones; over 65% were seen once. The specimen sequenced was PBMCs. The receptor was derived from a female donor in good health and CMV-seropositive.

CDR3 DNA sequence: TGTGCCAGCAGTTCCGGGACAGTGAACACCGGGGAGCTGTTTTTT. This gives the protein CASSSGTVNTGELFF. The chain has TRBV28 and TRBJ2-2, with 7 bases fitting TRBD1. This CDR3 region has 15 residues. The V gene's germline CDR1 is MDHEN and CDR2 SYDVKM. The ends lost 4 bases at V and 1 base at J; junction bases unmatched: 3.